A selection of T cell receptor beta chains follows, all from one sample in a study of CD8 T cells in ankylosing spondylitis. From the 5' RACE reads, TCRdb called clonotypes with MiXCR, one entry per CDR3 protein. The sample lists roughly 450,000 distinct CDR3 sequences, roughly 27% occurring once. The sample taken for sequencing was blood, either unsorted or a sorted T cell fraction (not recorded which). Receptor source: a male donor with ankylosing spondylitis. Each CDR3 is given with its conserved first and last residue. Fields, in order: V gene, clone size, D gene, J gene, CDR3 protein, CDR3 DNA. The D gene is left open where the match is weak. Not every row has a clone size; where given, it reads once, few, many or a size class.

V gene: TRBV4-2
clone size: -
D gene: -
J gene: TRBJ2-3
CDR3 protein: CASSQDNGVSLTDTQYF
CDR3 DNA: TGTGCCAGCAGCCAAGATAATGGGGTCAGTCTCACAGATACGCAGTATTTT

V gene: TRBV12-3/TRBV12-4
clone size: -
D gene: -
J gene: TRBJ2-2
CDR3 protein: CASSSTPAGELFF
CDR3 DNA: TGTGCCAGCAGCTCTACGCCGGCCGGGGAGCTGTTTTTT

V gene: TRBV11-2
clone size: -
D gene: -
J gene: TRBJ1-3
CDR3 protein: CASSQGTSGNTIYF
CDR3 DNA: TGTGCCAGCAGCCAGGGGACCTCTGGAAACACCATATATTTT

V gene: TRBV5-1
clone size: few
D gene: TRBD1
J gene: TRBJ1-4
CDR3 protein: CASSEETGGGEKLFF
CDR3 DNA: TGCGCCAGCAGCGAGGAGACAGGGGGCGGCGAAAAACTGTTTTTT

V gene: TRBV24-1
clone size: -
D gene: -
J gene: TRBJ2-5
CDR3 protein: CATSKYQETQYF
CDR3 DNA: TGTGCCACCAGTAAATACCAAGAGACCCAGTACTTC

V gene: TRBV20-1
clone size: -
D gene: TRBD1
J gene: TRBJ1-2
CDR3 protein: CSARDNRGAYGYTF
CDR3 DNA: TGCAGTGCTAGAGACAACAGGGGTGCCTATGGCTACACCTTC

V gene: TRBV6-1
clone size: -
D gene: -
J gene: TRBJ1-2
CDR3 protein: CASSERGEDGYTF
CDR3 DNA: TGTGCCAGCAGTGAACGCGGGGAGGATGGCTACACCTTC

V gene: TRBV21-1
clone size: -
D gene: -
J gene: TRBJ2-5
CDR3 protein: CASQGNVPAVRCETQYF
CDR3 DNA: TGTGCCAGCCAGGGGAACGTTCCCGCAGTACGGTGCGAGACCCAGTACTTC

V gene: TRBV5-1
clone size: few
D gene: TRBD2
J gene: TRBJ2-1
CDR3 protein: CASRYAPLAGSYNEQFF
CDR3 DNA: TGCGCCAGCAGGTACGCCCCACTAGCGGGATCCTACAATGAGCAGTTCTTC

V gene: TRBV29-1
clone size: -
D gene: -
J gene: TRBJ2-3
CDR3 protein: CSVMRGSADTQYF
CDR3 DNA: TGCAGCGTTATGAGGGGTTCCGCAGATACGCAGTATTTT

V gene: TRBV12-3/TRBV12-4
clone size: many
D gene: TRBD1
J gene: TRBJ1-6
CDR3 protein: CASTMGQNNSPLHF
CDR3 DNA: TGTGCCAGCACCATGGGACAGAATAATTCACCCCTCCACTTT

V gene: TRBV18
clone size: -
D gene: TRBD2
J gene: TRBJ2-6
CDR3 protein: CASRPGGSGANVLTF
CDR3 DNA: TGTGCCAGCCGTCCGGGGGGATCTGGGGCCAACGTCCTGACTTTC

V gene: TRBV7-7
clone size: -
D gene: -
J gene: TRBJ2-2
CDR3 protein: CASSPGRGNTGELFF
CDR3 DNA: TGTGCCAGCAGCCCCGGGCGGGGGAACACCGGGGAGCTGTTTTTT